This T cell receptor (beta chain) originates from a study of cytomegalovirus exposure and HLA in healthy donors. At the time of sampling, donors were nominally healthy, though unrecorded immune exposures were likely. This CDR3 is built from 14 residues. Trimming removed 2 bases at V and 4 bases at J, with 12 bases between. In germline, CDR1 is SGHKS, CDR2 YYEKEE (reference sequence). Study results and limitations: Researchers reported in a later analysis that a missense DCLRE1C variant was tied to TCR beta V- and J-gene trimming.

The PCR used 60 Vbeta and 13 Jbeta primers. Libraries were prepared by immunoSEQ multiplex PCR; TCRdb keeps only in-frame clonotypes and omits some of them. The sample records about 140,000 clones, 70% to 80% being singletons. This clone was found a few times. Its matching antigen is unknown. This clonotype was sampled from a woman aged 45-65 years in good health and CMV-seronegative. The chain combines TRBV5-5 with TRBJ1-2; D is ambiguous. The sequenced sample was PBMCs. DNA of the CDR3: TGTGCCAGCAGCTTCAGGTTCGACGGCTATGGCTACACCTTC. Its translation is CASSFRFDGYGYTF.